Listed below are T cell receptor beta chains from one sample, sequenced in a study of vaccination and CD4 T cells after COVID-19. MiXCR was run by TCRdb on the PCR reads, yielding one entry per CDR3 protein. Among 26,000 or so distinct CDR3 sequences listed, roughly 51% were seen once. The sample consisted of CD4+ T cells from blood, taken about 7 months after SARS-CoV-2 vaccination. The receptor set was obtained from a human donor who had recovered from COVID-19. Each CDR3 is given with its conserved first and last residue. The D gene is left open where the match is weak. A row's size may be missing; if present it is once, few, many or a size class.

TRBJ2-1 | TRBD2 | 20 | - | TRBV7-9 | CASSFTPGLAFSSSYNEQFF | TGTGCCAGCAGCTTCACACCGGGACTAGCGTTCTCGAGCTCCTACAATGAGCAGTTCTTC
TRBJ2-5 | - | 14 | few | TRBV7-3 | CASSPASVGETQYF | TGTGCCAGCAGCCCTGCTAGTGTTGGGGAGACCCAGTACTTC
TRBJ1-2 | TRBD1 | 18 | once | TRBV10-3 | CAISGSPGQSAQEEGYTF | TGTGCCATCAGTGGGTCCCCGGGACAGTCGGCTCAAGAAGAGGGCTACACCTTC
TRBJ1-1 | - | 15 | - | TRBV5-6 | CASSLVDSQNTEAFF | TGTGCCAGCAGCTTGGTGGACAGCCAGAACACTGAAGCTTTCTTT
TRBJ2-3 | - | 12 | - | TRBV2 | CASNKVGDTQYF | TGTGCCAGCAACAAAGTGGGGGATACGCAGTATTTT
TRBJ2-3 | - | 14 | few | TRBV7-2 | CASSFGQHTDTQYF | TGTGCCAGCAGCTTTGGACAGCACACAGATACGCAGTATTTT
TRBJ2-1 | - | 14 | - | TRBV11-2 | CASSSGLKYNEQFF | TGTGCCAGCAGCTCGGGACTCAAGTACAATGAGCAGTTCTTC
TRBJ2-1 | - | 11 | - | TRBV6-2/TRBV6-3 | CASARGDEQFF | TGTGCCAGCGCGCGTGGGGATGAGCAGTTCTTC
TRBJ1-5 | - | 16 | - | TRBV2 | CASSFSRTDSNQPQHF | TGTGCCAGCAGTTTTAGTAGGACGGATAGCAATCAGCCCCAGCATTTT
TRBJ1-5 | TRBD1 | 15 | once | TRBV19 | CASKYGTALNQPQHF | TGTGCCAGTAAATACGGGACAGCCCTCAATCAGCCCCAGCATTTT
TRBJ2-1 | TRBD1 | 14 | - | TRBV6-4 | CASSAGTGSDEQFF | TGTGCCAGCAGTGCCGGGACAGGGAGCGATGAGCAGTTCTTC
TRBJ2-1 | - | 16 | - | TRBV10-2 | CASSGQAVSSYNEQFF | TGCGCCAGCAGTGGTCAGGCAGTAAGCTCCTACAATGAGCAGTTCTTC
TRBJ1-2 | - | 13 | few | TRBV6-5 | CASSYTANYGYTF | TGTGCCAGCAGTTACACAGCTAACTATGGCTACACCTTC